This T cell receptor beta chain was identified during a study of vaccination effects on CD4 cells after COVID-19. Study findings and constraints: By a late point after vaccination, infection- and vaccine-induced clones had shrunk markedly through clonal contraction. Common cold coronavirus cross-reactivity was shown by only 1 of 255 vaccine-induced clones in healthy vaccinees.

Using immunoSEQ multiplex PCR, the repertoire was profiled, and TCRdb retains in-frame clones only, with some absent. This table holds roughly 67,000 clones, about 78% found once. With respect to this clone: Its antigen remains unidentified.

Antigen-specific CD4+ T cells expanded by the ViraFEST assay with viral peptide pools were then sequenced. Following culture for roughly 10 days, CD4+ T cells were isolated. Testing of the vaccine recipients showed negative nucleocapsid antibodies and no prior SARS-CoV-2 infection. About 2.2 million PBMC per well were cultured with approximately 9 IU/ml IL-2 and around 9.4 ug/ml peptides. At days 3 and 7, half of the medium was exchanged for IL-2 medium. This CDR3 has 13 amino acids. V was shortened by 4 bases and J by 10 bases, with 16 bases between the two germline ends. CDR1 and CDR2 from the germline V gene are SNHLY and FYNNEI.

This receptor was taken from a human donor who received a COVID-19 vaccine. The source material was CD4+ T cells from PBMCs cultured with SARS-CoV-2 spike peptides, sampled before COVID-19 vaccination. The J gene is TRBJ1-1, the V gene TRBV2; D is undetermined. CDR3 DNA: TGTGCCAGCAGTGTAGACTCTAATCTGGGAGCTTTCTTT. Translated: CASSVDSNLGAFF.